This T cell receptor (beta chain) was identified during a study of blood T cell repertoires in COVID-19. Study-wide background: The samples span acute and convalescent COVID-19 from the United States, Italy and Spain.

In the original analysis: Estimated nucleated cell counts came from reference gene primer amplification. This table comes from immunoSEQ multiplex PCR, and its TCRdb copy is limited to in-frame clones, with some not included. V and J calls and clone size follow that table, whereas D and trimming were derived from the DNA. The table lists 75,000 to 100,000 clones, roughly 80% of them singletons, with roughly 10% in the top ten. This CDR3 comprises 16 residues. CDR1 is SGHDT and CDR2 is YYEEEE in the germline V gene. The V gene lost 7 bases and the J gene lost 2 bases, with 18 bases spanning the gap. The chain links TRBV5-6 to TRBJ2-2; TRBD2 might be the D (5 bases). Sequencing was done on a sample of peripheral blood. The TCR comes from a woman older than 75 with acute or convalescent COVID-19. The DNA of the CDR3 is TGTGCCAGCGGAGGTGGATCAGGCATCAACACCGGGGAGCTGTTTTTT. This encodes CASGGGSGINTGELFF. Looking up the rest from reference TRBV5-6 and TRBJ2-2 gives the full variable domain: DAGVTQSPTHLIKTRGQQVTLRCSPKSGHDTVSWYQQALGQGPQFIFQYYEEEERQRGNFPDRFSGHQFPNYSSELNVNALLLGDSALYLCASGGGSGINTGELFFGEGSRLTVL.